This T cell receptor (beta chain) was sequenced in a study of blood T cells in healthy people across ages. Total RNA was extracted at no less than 6 micrograms per sample. The use of a sample-barcoded 5' primer and a J-beta primer mix characterized a second PCR of roughly 7 to 11 cycles. TCRdb reprocessed the 5' RACE reads via MiXCR and lists one record per CDR3 protein. The sample includes fewer than 2,000,000 distinct CDR3 sequences, around 36% seen only once; the top ten take 10% to 12%. This CDR3 has 16 amino acids. The germline gives CDR1 SGHRS, CDR2 YFSETQ. The V gene end was trimmed by 4 bases and the J gene end by 0 bases; junction bases not matched to a gene: 7.

Material for sequencing was blood. This chain uses TRBV5-1 with TRBJ1-5; TRBD1 matches 7 bases. The TCR was taken from a woman in her 30s in good health. As DNA, the CDR3 is TGCGCCAGCAGCGTAGGGACAGTTGGTAGCAATCAGCCCCAGCATTTT. It encodes CASSVGTVGSNQPQHF.